The present T cell receptor beta chain was sequenced within a study of shared clonotypes between healthy human individuals. This CDR3 has 16 residues. After removal of 0 bases from V and 5 bases from J, the junction contained 7 bases not matched to a gene. Germline V gene lookup returns CDR1 SGHAT and CDR2 FQNNGV. Libraries were prepared by immunoSEQ multiplex PCR; TCRdb keeps only in-frame clonotypes and omits some of them. The sample lists a few hundred thousand clones, around 77% seen once, with around 12% in the top ten. The sequence came from a woman between 40 and 55 years old in good health. Some clones in this sample may be carry-over from other donors' samples. Material for sequencing was PBMCs. The chain carries TRBV11-2 and TRBJ2-1, with TRBD2 matching over 7 bases. In DNA, the CDR3 is TGTGCCAGCAGCTTAGAGGTTCTAGCGGCAAACAATGAGCAGTTCTTC. Its translation is CASSLEVLAANNEQFF.